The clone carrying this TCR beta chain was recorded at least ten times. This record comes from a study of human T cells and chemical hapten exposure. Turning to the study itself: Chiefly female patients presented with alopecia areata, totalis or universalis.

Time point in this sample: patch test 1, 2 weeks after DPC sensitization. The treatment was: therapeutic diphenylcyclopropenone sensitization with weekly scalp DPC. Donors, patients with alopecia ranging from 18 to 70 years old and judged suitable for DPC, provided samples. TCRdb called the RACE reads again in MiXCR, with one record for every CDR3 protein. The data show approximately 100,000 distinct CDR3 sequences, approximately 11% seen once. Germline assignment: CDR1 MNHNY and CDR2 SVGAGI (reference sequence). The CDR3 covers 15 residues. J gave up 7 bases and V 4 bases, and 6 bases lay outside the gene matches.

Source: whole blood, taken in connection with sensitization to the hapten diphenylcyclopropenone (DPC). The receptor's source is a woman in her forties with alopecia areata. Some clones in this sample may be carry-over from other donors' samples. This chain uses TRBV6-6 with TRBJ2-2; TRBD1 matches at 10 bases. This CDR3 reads CASSSTGGAGGELFF. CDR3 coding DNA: TGTGCCAGCAGTTCGACAGGGGGCGCAGGCGGGGAGCTGTTTTTT.